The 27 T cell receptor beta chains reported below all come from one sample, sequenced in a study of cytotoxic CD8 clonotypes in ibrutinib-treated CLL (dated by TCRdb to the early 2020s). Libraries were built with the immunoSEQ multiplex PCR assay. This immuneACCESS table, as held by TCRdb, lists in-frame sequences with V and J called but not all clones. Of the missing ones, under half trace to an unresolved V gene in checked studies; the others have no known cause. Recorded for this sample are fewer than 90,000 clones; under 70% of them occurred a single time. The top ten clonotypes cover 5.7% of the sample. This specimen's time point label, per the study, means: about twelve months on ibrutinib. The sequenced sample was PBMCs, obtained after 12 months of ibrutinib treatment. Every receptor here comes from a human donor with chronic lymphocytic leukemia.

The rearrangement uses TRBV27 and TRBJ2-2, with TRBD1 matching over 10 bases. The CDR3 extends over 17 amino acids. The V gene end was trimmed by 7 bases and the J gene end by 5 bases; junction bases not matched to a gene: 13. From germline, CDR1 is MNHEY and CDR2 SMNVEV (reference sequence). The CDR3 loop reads CASKKVSGTGVTGELFF. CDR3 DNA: TGTGCCAGCAAGAAGGTTTCGGGGACAGGGGTTACCGGGGAGCTGTTTTTT.

The CDR3 region has the DNA TGTGCCAGCAGCGTAACCGGGGGCTCCTACAATGAGCAGTTCTTC. This sequence encodes CASSVTGGSYNEQFF. The rearrangement links TRBV9 to TRBJ2-1; TRBD2 might be the D (6 bases). Per the germline V gene, CDR1 is SGDLS and CDR2 is YYNGEE. Trimming cost V 1 base and J 0 bases, with 8 bases left between them. The CDR3 covers 15 residues.

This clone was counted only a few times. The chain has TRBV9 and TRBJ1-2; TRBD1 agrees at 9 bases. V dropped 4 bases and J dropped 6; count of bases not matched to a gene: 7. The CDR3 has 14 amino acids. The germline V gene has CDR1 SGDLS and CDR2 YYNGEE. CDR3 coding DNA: TGTGCCAGCAGCAAAACCGGGACAGGGCATGGCTACACCTTC. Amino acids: CASSKTGTGHGYTF.

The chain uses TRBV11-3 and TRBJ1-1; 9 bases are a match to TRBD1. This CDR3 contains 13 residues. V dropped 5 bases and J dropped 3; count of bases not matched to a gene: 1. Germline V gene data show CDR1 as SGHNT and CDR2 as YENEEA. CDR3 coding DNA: TGTGCCAGCAGCCGACAGGGGGACACTGAAGCTTTCTTT. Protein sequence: CASSRQGDTEAFF.

The CDR3 is CASSPWSHRYF. CDR3 nucleotide sequence: TGTGCCAGCTCACCATGGAGTCATCGGTACTTC. This sequence joins TRBV18 and TRBJ2-7; D is undetermined. V was trimmed by 2 bases and J by 12 bases, leaving 11 bases between them. Germline V gene data show CDR1 as KGHSH and CDR2 as LQKENI. The CDR3 spans 11 residues.

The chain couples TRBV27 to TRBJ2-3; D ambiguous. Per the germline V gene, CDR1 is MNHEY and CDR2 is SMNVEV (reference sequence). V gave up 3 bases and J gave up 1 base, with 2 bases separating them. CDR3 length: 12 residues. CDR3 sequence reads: CASSFRTDTQYF. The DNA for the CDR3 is TGTGCCAGCAGTTTCCGCACAGATACGCAGTATTTT.

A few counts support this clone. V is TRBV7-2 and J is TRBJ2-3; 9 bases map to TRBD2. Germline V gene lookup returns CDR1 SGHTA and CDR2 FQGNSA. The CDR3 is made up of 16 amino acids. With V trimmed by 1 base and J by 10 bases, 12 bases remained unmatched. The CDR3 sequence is CASSLESAGGVAAQYF. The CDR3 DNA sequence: TGTGCCAGCAGCTTAGAGAGCGCGGGGGGGGTCGCGGCGCAGTATTTT.

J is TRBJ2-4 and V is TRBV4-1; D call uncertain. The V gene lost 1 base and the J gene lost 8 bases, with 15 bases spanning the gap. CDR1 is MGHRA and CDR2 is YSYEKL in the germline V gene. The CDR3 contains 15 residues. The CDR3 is CASSQGSPLDYIQYF. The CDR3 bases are TGCGCCAGCAGCCAAGGGTCGCCCCTGGATTACATTCAGTACTTC.

DNA of the CDR3: TGCGCCAGCAGCCAAGGTATAGGGGAGGGGTATGGCTACACCTTC. Protein: CASSQGIGEGYGYTF. The chain is built from TRBV4-3 and TRBJ1-2; possible D gene TRBD1, 5 bases. V gave up 1 base and J gave up 5 bases, with 14 bases separating them. Germline-derived CDR1 and CDR2 are LGHNA and YSLEER. CDR3 length equals 15 residues.

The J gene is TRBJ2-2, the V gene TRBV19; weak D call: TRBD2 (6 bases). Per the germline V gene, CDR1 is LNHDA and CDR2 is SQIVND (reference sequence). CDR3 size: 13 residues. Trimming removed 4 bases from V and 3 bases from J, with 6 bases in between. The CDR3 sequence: CASSRGDTGELFF. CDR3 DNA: TGTGCCAGTAGTAGGGGGGACACCGGGGAGCTGTTTTTT.

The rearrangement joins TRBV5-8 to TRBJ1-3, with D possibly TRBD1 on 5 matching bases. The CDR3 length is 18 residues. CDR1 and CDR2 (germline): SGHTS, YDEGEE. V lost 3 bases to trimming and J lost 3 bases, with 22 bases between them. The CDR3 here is CASSYISGTYNDGNTIYF. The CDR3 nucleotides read TGTGCCAGCAGCTATATCAGTGGGACCTACAACGATGGAAACACCATATATTTT.

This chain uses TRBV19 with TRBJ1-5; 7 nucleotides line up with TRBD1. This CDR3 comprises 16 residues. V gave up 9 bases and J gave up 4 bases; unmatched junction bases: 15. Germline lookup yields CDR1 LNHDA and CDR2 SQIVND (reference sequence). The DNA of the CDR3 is TGTGCCAGCATGAGCCAAGGGGGCGAGGCAAATCAGCCCCAGCATTTT. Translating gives CASMSQGGEANQPQHF. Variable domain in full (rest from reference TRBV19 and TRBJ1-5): DGGITQSPKYLFRKEGQNVTLSCEQNLNHDAMYWYRQDPGQGLRLIYYSQIVNDFQKGDIAEGYSVSREKKESFPLTVTSAQKNPTAFYLCASMSQGGEANQPQHFGDGTRLSIL.

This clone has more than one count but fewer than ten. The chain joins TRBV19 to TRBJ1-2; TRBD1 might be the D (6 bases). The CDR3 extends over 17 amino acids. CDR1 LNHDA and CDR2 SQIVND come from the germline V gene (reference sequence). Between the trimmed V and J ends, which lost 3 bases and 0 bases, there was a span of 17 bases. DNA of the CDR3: TGTGCCAGTAGTATTGGCCAGGGGCCATCGGCTAACTATGGCTACACCTTC. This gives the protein CASSIGQGPSANYGYTF.

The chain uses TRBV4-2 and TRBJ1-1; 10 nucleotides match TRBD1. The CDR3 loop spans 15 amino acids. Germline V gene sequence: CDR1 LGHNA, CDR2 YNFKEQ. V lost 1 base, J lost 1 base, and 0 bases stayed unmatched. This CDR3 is CASSQGQGANTEAFF. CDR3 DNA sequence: TGTGCCAGCAGCCAAGGACAGGGGGCGAACACTGAAGCTTTCTTT.

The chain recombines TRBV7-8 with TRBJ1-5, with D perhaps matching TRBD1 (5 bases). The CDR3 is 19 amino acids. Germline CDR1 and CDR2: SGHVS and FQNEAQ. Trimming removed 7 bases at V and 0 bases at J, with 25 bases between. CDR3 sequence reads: CASTSARGTTLYSNQPQHF. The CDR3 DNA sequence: TGTGCCAGCACCTCAGCGCGGGGGACTACGTTATATAGCAATCAGCCCCAGCATTTT.

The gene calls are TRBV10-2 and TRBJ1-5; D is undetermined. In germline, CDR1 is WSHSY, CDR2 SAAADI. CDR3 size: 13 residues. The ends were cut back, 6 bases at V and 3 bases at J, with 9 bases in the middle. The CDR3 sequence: CASRGQLNQPQHF. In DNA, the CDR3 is TGCGCCAGCAGAGGCCAACTCAATCAGCCCCAGCATTTT.

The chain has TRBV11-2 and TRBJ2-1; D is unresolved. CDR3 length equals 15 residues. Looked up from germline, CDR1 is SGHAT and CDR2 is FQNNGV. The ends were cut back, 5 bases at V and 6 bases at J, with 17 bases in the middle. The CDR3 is CASSPYLDASNEQFF. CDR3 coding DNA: TGTGCCAGCAGCCCCTACCTAGATGCCTCCAATGAGCAGTTCTTC.

The chain's CDR3 is CSVEEGAQYF. The CDR3 nucleotides are TGCAGCGTTGAAGAGGGAGCGCAGTACTTC. The chain uses TRBV29-1 and TRBJ2-7; weak D call: TRBD2 (5 bases). This CDR3 has 10 amino acids. V was shortened by 0 bases and J by 9 bases, with 6 bases between the two germline ends. CDR1 is SQVTM, CDR2 ANQGSEA, per germline.

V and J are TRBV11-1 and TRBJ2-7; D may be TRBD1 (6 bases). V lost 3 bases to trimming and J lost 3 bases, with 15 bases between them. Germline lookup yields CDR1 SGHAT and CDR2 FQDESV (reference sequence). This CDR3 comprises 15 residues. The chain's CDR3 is CASSLGDTSYYEQYF. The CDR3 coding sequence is TGTGCCAGCAGCTTGGGGGACACCTCATACTACGAGCAGTACTTC.

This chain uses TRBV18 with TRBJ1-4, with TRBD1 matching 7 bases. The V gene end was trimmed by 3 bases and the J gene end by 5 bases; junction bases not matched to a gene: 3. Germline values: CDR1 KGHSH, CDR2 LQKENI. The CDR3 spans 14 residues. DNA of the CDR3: TGTGCCAGCTCACCCCCGGGACAGAATGAAAAACTGTTTTTT. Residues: CASSPPGQNEKLFF. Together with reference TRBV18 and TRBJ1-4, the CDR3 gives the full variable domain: NAGVMQNPRHLVRRRGQEARLRCSPMKGHSHVYWYRQLPEEGLKFMVYLQKENIIDESGMPKERFSAEFPKEGPSILRIQQVVRGDSAAYFCASSPPGQNEKLFFGSGTQLSVL.

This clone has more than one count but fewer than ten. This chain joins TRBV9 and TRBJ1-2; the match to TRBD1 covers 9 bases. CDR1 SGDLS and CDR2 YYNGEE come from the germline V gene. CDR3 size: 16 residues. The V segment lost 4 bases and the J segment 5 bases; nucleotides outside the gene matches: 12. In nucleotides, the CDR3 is TGTGCCAGCAGCATCCAGAGCGGACAGGGGAGATATGGCTACACCTTC. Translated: CASSIQSGQGRYGYTF.

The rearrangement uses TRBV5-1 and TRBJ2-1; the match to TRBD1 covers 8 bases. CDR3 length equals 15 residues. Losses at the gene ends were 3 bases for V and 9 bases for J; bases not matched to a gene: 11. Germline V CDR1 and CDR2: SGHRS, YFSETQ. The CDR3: CASSSRDRRDGEQFF. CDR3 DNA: TGCGCCAGCAGCTCCCGGGACAGGCGGGACGGTGAGCAGTTCTTC. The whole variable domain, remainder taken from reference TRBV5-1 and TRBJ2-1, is KAGVTQTPRYLIKTRGQQVTLSCSPISGHRSVSWYQQTPGQGLQFLFEYFSETQRNKGNFPGRFSGRQFSNSRSEMNVSTLELGDSALYLCASSSRDRRDGEQFFGPGTRLTVL.

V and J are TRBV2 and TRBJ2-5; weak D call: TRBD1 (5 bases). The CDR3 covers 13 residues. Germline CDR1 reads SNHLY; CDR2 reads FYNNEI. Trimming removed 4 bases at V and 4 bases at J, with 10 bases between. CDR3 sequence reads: CASSVERGETQYF. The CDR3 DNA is TGTGCCAGCAGTGTAGAAAGGGGAGAGACCCAGTACTTC.

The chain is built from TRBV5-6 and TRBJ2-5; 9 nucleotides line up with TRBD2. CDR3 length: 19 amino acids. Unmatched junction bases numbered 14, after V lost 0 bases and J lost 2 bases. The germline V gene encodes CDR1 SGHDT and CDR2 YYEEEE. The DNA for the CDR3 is TGTGCCAGCAGCTTGGCCGGCCGGGCGGGGGGGCGCGGGCAAGAGACCCAGTACTTC. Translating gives CASSLAGRAGGRGQETQYF.

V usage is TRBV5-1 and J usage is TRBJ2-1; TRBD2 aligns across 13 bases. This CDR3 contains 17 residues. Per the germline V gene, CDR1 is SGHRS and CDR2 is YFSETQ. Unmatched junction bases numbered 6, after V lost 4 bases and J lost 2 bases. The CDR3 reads CASSPGLAGVTYNEQFF. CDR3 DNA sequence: TGCGCCAGCAGCCCTGGACTAGCGGGGGTCACCTACAATGAGCAGTTCTTC.

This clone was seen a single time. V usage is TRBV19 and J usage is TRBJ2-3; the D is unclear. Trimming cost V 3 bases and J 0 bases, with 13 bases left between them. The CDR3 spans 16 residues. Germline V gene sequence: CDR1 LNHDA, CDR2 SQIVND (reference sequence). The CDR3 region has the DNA TGTGCCAGTAGTATTTCAACTCCTATAAGCACAGATACGCAGTATTTT. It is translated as CASSISTPISTDTQYF.

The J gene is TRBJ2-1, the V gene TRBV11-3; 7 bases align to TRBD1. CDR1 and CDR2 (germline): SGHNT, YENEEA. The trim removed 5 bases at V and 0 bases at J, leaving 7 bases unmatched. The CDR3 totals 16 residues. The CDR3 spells CASSLVPGGSYNEQFF. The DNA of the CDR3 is TGTGCCAGCAGCCTAGTCCCAGGGGGCTCCTACAATGAGCAGTTCTTC.